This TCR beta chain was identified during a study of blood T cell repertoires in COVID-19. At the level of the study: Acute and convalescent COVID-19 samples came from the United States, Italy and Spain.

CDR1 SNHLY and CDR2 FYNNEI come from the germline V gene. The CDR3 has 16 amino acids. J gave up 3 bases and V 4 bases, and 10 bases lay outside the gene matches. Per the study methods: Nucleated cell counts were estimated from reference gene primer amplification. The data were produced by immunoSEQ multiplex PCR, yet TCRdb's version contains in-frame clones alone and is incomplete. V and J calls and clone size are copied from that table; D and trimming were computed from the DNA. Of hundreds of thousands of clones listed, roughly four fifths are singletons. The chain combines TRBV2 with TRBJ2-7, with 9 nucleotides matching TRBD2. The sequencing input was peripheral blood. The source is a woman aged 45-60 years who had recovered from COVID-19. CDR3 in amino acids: CASSGYRASGNYEQYF. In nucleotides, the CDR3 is TGTGCCAGCAGTGGGTATAGGGCTAGCGGGAACTACGAGCAGTACTTC.